One sample yielded the 13 T cell receptor beta chains listed below, sequenced in a study of T cell responses to AZD1222 COVID-19 vaccine. Profiling relied on immunoSEQ multiplex PCR, and the TCRdb table lists in-frame clones only, not all of them. The sample lists roughly 150,000 clones; 92% were seen once. This material consisted of peripheral blood, taken 28 days after the second AZD1222 dose. Every receptor here comes from an adult who received the AZD1222 COVID-19 vaccine.

The rearrangement links TRBV5-6 to TRBJ2-4; no firm D call. V was shortened by 0 bases and J by 3 bases, with 7 bases between the two germline ends. Germline lookup yields CDR1 SGHDT and CDR2 YYEEEE. The CDR3 contains 14 residues. The CDR3 here is CASSLVGSKNIQYF. The CDR3, as DNA: TGTGCCAGCAGCTTGGTGGGCAGCAAAAACATTCAGTACTTC.

J is TRBJ1-2 and V is TRBV9, with 7 bases matching TRBD1. The CDR3 has 14 amino acids. The germline CDR1 and CDR2 sequences are SGDLS and YYNGEE. The ends lost 3 bases at V and 4 bases at J; junction bases unmatched: 6. The CDR3 DNA is TGTGCCAGCAGCGGCCTAAGGGACAGCTATGGCTACACCTTC. This encodes CASSGLRDSYGYTF.

The V gene is TRBV7-8, the J gene TRBJ1-2; D uncertain. The CDR3 runs 14 residues. Trimming removed 0 bases at V and 2 bases at J, with 7 bases between. Per the germline V gene, CDR1 is SGHVS and CDR2 is FQNEAQ. CDR3 sequence (DNA): TGTGCCAGCAGCTTAGCTGAGGCGAACTATGGCTACACCTTC. It specifies CASSLAEANYGYTF. Full variable domain (missing parts from reference TRBV7-8 and TRBJ1-2): GAGVSQSPRYKVAKRGQDVALRCDPISGHVSLFWYQQALGQGPEFLTYFQNEAQLDKSGLPSDRFFAERPEGSVSTLKIQRTQQEDSAVYLCASSLAEANYGYTFGSGTRLTVV.

This chain joins TRBV12-5 and TRBJ2-3; 7 bases align to TRBD2. The germline gives CDR1 LGHNT, CDR2 FRNRAP. The CDR3 consists of 17 residues. Trimming cost V 0 bases and J 3 bases; bases outside gene matches: 9. CDR3: CASGLVLAGVLTDTQYF. DNA of the CDR3: TGTGCTAGTGGTTTGGTACTCGCGGGGGTCCTTACAGATACGCAGTATTTT.

The rearrangement joins TRBV10-3 to TRBJ1-6; TRBD1 is a possible D gene (6 bases). V lost 6 bases and J 6 bases, leaving 18 bases between the germline ends. CDR3 length: 16 residues. Germline loops: CDR1 ENHRY, CDR2 SYGVKD. The CDR3 nucleotides are TGTGCCATCAGCAAGCCAACGAGGGGGTCTAATTCACCCCTCCACTTT. It encodes CAISKPTRGSNSPLHF.

This rearrangement joins TRBV3-1 (or the pseudogene TRBV3-2) to TRBJ1-2; tentative D call: TRBD1 (5 bases). The V end was cut by 1 base, the J end by 0 bases, with 9 bases between. This CDR3 spans 15 amino acids. Per the germline V gene, CDR1 is LGHDT and CDR2 is YNNKEL (reference sequence). The CDR3 is CASSQARGANYGYTF. The CDR3 DNA follows: TGTGCCAGCAGCCAAGCCCGGGGGGCTAACTATGGCTACACCTTC.

This clone showed up just once. The rearrangement joins TRBV5-1 to TRBJ2-5; 9 bases align to TRBD2. The CDR3 extends over 14 amino acids. Germline assignment: CDR1 SGHRS and CDR2 YFSETQ. V lost 0 bases to trimming and J lost 10 bases; unmatched junction nucleotides: 7. This CDR3 is CASSLEASGVDQYF. The CDR3 DNA reads TGCGCCAGCAGCTTGGAGGCTAGCGGGGTGGACCAGTACTTC.

For the CDR3, the DNA is TGTGCCAGCTCACCCTCACCCCGGGACACTGAAGCTTTCTTT. Its translation: CASSPSPRDTEAFF. The chain combines TRBV18 with TRBJ1-1; D gene unclear. Germline CDR1 reads KGHSH; CDR2 reads LQKENI. Between the trimmed V and J ends, which lost 3 bases and 3 bases, there was a span of 11 bases. This CDR3 has 14 residues.

This rearrangement joins TRBV6-6 to TRBJ2-7, with TRBD2 matching 7 bases. J was trimmed by 0 bases and V by 9 bases; bases with no gene match: 2. The CDR3 covers 12 residues. Germline V gene data show CDR1 as MNHNY and CDR2 as SVGAGI (reference sequence). Written as DNA, the CDR3 is TGTGCCAGTAGGACTAGCTCCTACGAGCAGTACGTC. Amino acid sequence: CASRTSSYEQYV.

The V and J genes are TRBV4-3 and TRBJ1-3, with a possible D match to TRBD1 (5 bases). CDR1 is LGHNA, CDR2 YSLEER, per germline. V lost 0 bases and J 3 bases, leaving 9 bases between the germline ends. CDR3 size: 15 residues. As DNA, the CDR3 is TGCGCCAGCAGCCAAGATGTGGGGGGTGGAAACACCATATATTTT. Translated: CASSQDVGGGNTIYF.

This rearrangement joins TRBV28 to TRBJ1-1; D remains ambiguous. CDR1 and CDR2 from the germline V gene are MDHEN and SYDVKM. Deletions cut 4 bases from V and 0 bases from J, with 6 bases between. The CDR3 sequence is 13 residues long. The CDR3 DNA sequence: TGTGCCAGCAGTTCTCGGTTGAACACTGAAGCTTTCTTT. Its translation is CASSSRLNTEAFF.

This clone has only a few counts. The chain recombines TRBV6-2 or TRBV6-3 with TRBJ2-1; a weak D match, TRBD1 (5 bases). V lost 4 bases to trimming and J lost 3 bases, with 7 bases between them. CDR3 size: 13 residues. Germline CDR1 MNHEY, CDR2 SVGEGT. CDR3 region: CASSWTYYNEQFF. The CDR3 bases are TGTGCCAGCAGTTGGACATACTACAATGAGCAGTTCTTC.

The V gene is TRBV2, the J gene TRBJ1-2, with D tentatively TRBD1 (5 bases). CDR3 length: 16 residues. CDR1 and CDR2 from the germline V gene are SNHLY and FYNNEI. V was shortened by 0 bases and J by 3 bases, with 14 bases between the two germline ends. Here the CDR3 reads CASSEAPGPGDYGYTF. CDR3 in DNA: TGTGCCAGCAGTGAAGCACCGGGGCCCGGGGACTATGGCTACACCTTC.